Presented here are 6 T cell receptor beta chains from one specimen sequenced in a study of shared clonotypes between healthy human individuals. Repertoires were generated with immunoSEQ multiplex PCR, while TCRdb's copy carries only in-frame clones and drops some. The data show 2 million to 2.5 million clones, with 80% to 95% seen just once and 0.39% held by the top ten. What was sequenced was naive CD4+ T cells from PBMCs. Subset here: CD45RA+ positively selected. The origin of the receptors is a young man in good health. Some clones in this sample may be carry-over from other donors' samples.

This chain joins TRBV28 and TRBJ2-3; 9 nucleotides line up with TRBD2. The V segment lost 7 bases and the J segment 2 bases; nucleotides outside the gene matches: 7. Germline V gives CDR1 MDHEN, CDR2 SYDVKM. The CDR3 contains 15 residues. CDR3 protein: CASTRLAAYTDTQYF. CDR3 sequence (DNA): TGTGCCAGCACTAGACTAGCGGCCTACACAGATACGCAGTATTTT.

This chain uses TRBV5-1 with TRBJ2-3; TRBD1 agrees at 9 bases. This CDR3 has 16 residues. The junction had 13 bases not matched to a gene; V was cut back by 7 bases and J by 4 bases. Germline V lookup: CDR1 SGHRS, CDR2 YFSETQ. CDR3 coding DNA: TGCGCCAGCGACTTTGGCGGGACAGGGCGGGCAGATACGCAGTATTTT. This translates into CASDFGGTGRADTQYF. The complete variable domain, with remaining parts taken from reference TRBV5-1 and TRBJ2-3, reads KAGVTQTPRYLIKTRGQQVTLSCSPISGHRSVSWYQQTPGQGLQFLFEYFSETQRNKGNFPGRFSGRQFSNSRSEMNVSTLELGDSALYLCASDFGGTGRADTQYFGPGTRLTVL.

J is TRBJ1-4 and V is TRBV25-1; the match to TRBD1 covers 10 bases. V trimming: 2 bases; J trimming: 7 bases; junction bases outside the gene matches: 7. From germline, CDR1 is MGHDK and CDR2 SYGVNS. This CDR3 is 16 amino acids long. The CDR3 DNA reads as TGTGCCAGCAGTGAACTCTCCGGACAGGGGGGTGAAAAACTGTTTTTT. Translating it yields CASSELSGQGGEKLFF.

V and J are TRBV5-8 and TRBJ2-7, with D perhaps matching TRBD1 (8 bases). CDR1 is SGHTS and CDR2 is YDEGEE in the germline V gene. This CDR3 spans 16 amino acids. Trimming pared 4 bases from V and 0 bases from J, leaving 17 bases between. CDR3 sequence: CASSPRGDRISYEQYF. The CDR3 coding sequence is TGTGCCAGCAGCCCCCGGGGGGACAGGATCTCCTACGAGCAGTACTTC.

The J gene is TRBJ2-1, the V gene TRBV5-1; 12 nucleotides match TRBD2. Per the germline V gene, CDR1 is SGHRS and CDR2 is YFSETQ. Trimming at V came to 4 bases and at J to 0 bases, leaving 14 bases not matched to a gene. The CDR3 is made up of 20 amino acids. CDR3 in amino acids: CASSPTSGRTILSSYNEQFF. The CDR3, as DNA: TGCGCCAGCAGCCCCACTAGCGGGAGGACGATACTTAGCTCCTACAATGAGCAGTTCTTC.

This rearrangement joins TRBV28 to TRBJ1-2; no reliable D call. The CDR3 contains 11 residues. CDR1 and CDR2 from the germline V gene are MDHEN and SYDVKM. The V end was cut by 7 bases, the J end by 5 bases, with 8 bases between. The CDR3 is CASTGLYGYTF. CDR3 sequence (DNA): TGTGCCAGCACCGGCCTGTATGGCTACACCTTC.